The TCR beta chain under discussion was sequenced for a study of T cells after yellow fever vaccination. Study-wide context: Those fractions that held only low numbers of cells were prepared using the SMART-Seq v4 Ultra Low Input RNA kit.

5'RACE template switching added a universal primer site and UMIs to TCR cDNA. TCRdb redid the calling of the 5' RACE reads with MiXCR, one entry per CDR3 protein. The sample lists approximately 610,000 distinct CDR3 sequences; about 15% were seen once. V lost 5 bases and J 4 bases, leaving 8 bases between the germline ends. Germline V CDR1 and CDR2: LNHNV, YYDKDF (reference sequence). The CDR3 spans 13 residues. The V call is TRBV15, the J call TRBJ1-4; weak D call: TRBD1 (5 bases). The sample here was PBMCs, taken 4 to 6 days after the first yellow fever vaccination. The TCR comes from a young man who received the YFV17D yellow fever vaccine. The CDR3 nucleotides read TGTGCCACCAGCCGGGACGTTAATGAAAAACTGTTTTTT. Translated, it gives CATSRDVNEKLFF.